What follows is one T cell receptor (beta chain) and its context. Here the CDR3 omits its conserved ending phenylalanine or tryptophan, so a read error is the likely source. This entry is derived from a study of blood T cells in healthy people across ages. Germline V gene data show CDR1 as PRHDT and CDR2 as FYEKMQ (reference sequence). The CDR3 consists of 14 residues. Trimming cost V 1 base and J 5 bases, with 11 bases left between them. Sample-barcoded 5' priming and a J-beta primer mix drove a second PCR of roughly 7 to 11 cycles. TCRdb itself ran the 5' RACE reads through MiXCR, one entry per CDR3 protein. The sample holds more than 900,000 distinct CDR3 sequences, 25% seen once. This sample also appeared in a second study, on T cells of mothers and their children.

The specimen was blood. The sequence was obtained from a girl aged 2 to 9 in good health. The rearrangement joins TRBV13 to TRBJ1-1, with a weak D call TRBD1 (6 bases). The DNA of the CDR3 is TGTGCCAGCAGCTTAGTGAGGGGGTCGACTGAAGCTTTCGTT. This encodes CASSLVRGSTEAFV.